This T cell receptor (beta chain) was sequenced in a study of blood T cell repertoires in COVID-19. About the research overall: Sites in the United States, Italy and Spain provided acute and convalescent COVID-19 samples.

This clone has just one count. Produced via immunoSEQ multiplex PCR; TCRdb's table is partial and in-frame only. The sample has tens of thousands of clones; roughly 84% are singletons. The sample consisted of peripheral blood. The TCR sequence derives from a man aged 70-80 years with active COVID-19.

CDR3 region: CASSLVLADTGELFF. The CDR3 bases are TGCGCCAGCAGCTTGGTACTAGCGGACACCGGGGAGCTGTTTTTT. The chain has TRBV5-1 and TRBJ2-2; 8 nucleotides match TRBD2. The CDR3 spans 15 residues. Unmatched junction bases numbered 1, after V lost 0 bases and J lost 3 bases. Germline V gives CDR1 SGHRS, CDR2 YFSETQ.